The subject of this entry is one T cell receptor (beta chain). These data are taken from a study of T-cell reconstitution after alpha-beta-depleted transplantation in children. The library targeted TCRbeta and was prepared with unique molecular identifiers. Each CDR3 protein gets one entry after TCRdb re-called the PCR reads with MiXCR. Among hundreds of thousands of distinct CDR3 sequences listed, roughly 15% were seen once. The sequence was obtained from a human donor who donated a stem cell graft to a child with acute myeloid leukemia. Sequencing was performed on PBMCs from the stem cell graft donor, taken from the stem cell graft.

For the CDR3, the DNA is TGTGCCTGGAGGAGAGTAGGGGACCAAGAGACCCAGTACTTC. Amino acids: CAWRRVGDQETQYF. The chain is built from TRBV30 and TRBJ2-5, with D tentatively TRBD1 (5 bases). Germline CDR1 GTSNPN, CDR2 SVGIG (reference sequence). Trimming removed 3 bases at V and 0 bases at J, with 11 bases between. This CDR3 contains 14 residues.